A single sample is the source of the 10 T cell receptor beta chains below, sequenced in a study of blood T cells in healthy people across ages. With a J-beta primer mix and a sample-barcoded 5' primer, a second PCR ran about 7 to 12 cycles. In TCRdb, the 5' RACE reads were re-called with MiXCR into one record per CDR3 protein. Of hundreds of thousands of distinct CDR3 sequences listed, around three fifths are singletons. The specimen sequenced was blood. Receptor source: a man aged 60 to 75 in good health.

Of note for this clonotype: At one boundary the junction diverges from the germline segment, which might be a read error. The J gene is TRBJ2-7, the V gene TRBV5-5; D is uncertain. Per the germline V gene, CDR1 is SGHKS and CDR2 is YYEKEE (reference sequence). The CDR3 length is 13 residues. DNA for the CDR3: TGTGCCAACAGCCCCTCCGGGCCCTACGAGCAGTACTTC. Translation gives CANSPSGPYEQYF.

This clonotype was found a few times. The J gene is TRBJ2-5, the V gene TRBV4-1, with TRBD2 identical over 10 bases. V lost 1 base, J lost 5 bases, and 10 bases stayed unmatched. The CDR3 contains 17 residues. Germline-derived CDR1 and CDR2 are MGHRA and YSYEKL. CDR3 sequence reads: CASSQGASGGPQETQYF. In DNA form, the CDR3 reads TGCGCCAGCAGCCAAGGGGCTAGCGGGGGTCCTCAGGAGACCCAGTACTTC.

The sample holds a few counts of this clonotype. The gene calls are TRBV20-1 and TRBJ2-1, with TRBD1 as a possible D gene (5 bases). Germline values: CDR1 DFQATT, CDR2 SNEGSKA (reference sequence). The CDR3 is 12 residues long. The V end was cut by 1 base, the J end by 6 bases, with 7 bases between. CDR3 coding DNA: TGCAGTGCTAGAGTGGGGCGCAATGAGCAGTTCTTC. Translating it yields CSARVGRNEQFF.

This clonotype showed up just a few times. The chain recombines TRBV5-1 with TRBJ2-1, with TRBD2 as a possible D gene (6 bases). The germline gives CDR1 SGHRS, CDR2 YFSETQ. The CDR3 sequence is 15 residues long. Trimming shortened V by 1 base and J by 4 bases, and 12 bases separated the two germline ends. The chain's CDR3 is CASSLRGDEYNEQFF. The CDR3 DNA is TGCGCCAGCAGCTTGCGCGGGGACGAATACAATGAGCAGTTCTTC.

The chain uses TRBV10-3 and TRBJ2-7, with 7 bases fitting TRBD2. Per germline, CDR1 ENHRY and CDR2 SYGVKD. The CDR3 has 14 amino acids. V shed 2 bases, J shed 1 base, and the junction held 2 bases outside the gene matches. The CDR3 sequence: CAISEASGSYEQYF. CDR3 in DNA: TGTGCCATCAGTGAGGCTAGCGGTTCCTACGAGCAGTACTTC.

The chain has TRBV7-2 and TRBJ1-2; the D gene is possibly TRBD1 (5 bases). CDR1 and CDR2 from the germline V gene are SGHTA and FQGNSA. Trimming pared 0 bases from V and 4 bases from J, leaving 15 bases between. The CDR3 totals 16 residues. The CDR3 spells CASSLAGRDFGYGYTF. In DNA form, the CDR3 reads TGTGCCAGCAGCTTAGCGGGCAGGGACTTTGGCTATGGCTACACCTTC.

The J gene is TRBJ2-1, the V gene TRBV7-2; 12 bases map to TRBD2. Germline V CDR1 and CDR2: SGHTA, FQGNSA. V was pared by 2 bases and J by 9 bases, with 5 bases of the junction left unmatched. CDR3 size: 15 residues. The CDR3 nucleotides read TGTGCCAGCAGCTTACTCGGACTAGCGGGGTCTGAGCAGTTCTTC. Its protein is CASSLLGLAGSEQFF.

The chain carries TRBV7-2 and TRBJ2-5; D is undetermined. Deletions cut 3 bases from V and 2 bases from J, with 7 bases between. This CDR3 has 13 amino acids. The germline V gene has CDR1 SGHTA and CDR2 FQGNSA. DNA of the CDR3: TGTGCCAGCAGCTTCGTCAGTCAAGAGACCCAGTACTTC. Its translation: CASSFVSQETQYF.

By proportion, this clonotype is medium-sized. The chain carries TRBV7-2 and TRBJ2-7; 11 positions match TRBD1. Germline V lookup: CDR1 SGHTA, CDR2 FQGNSA. V was clipped by 1 base and J by 4 bases; unmatched bases: 6. The CDR3 is 16 residues long. CDR3 DNA: TGTGCCAGCAGCTTAGGGGCTGGACAGGGGGCTTACGAGCAGTACTTC. Residues: CASSLGAGQGAYEQYF.

CDR3 amino acids: CAISGQASSYGYTF. CDR3 in DNA: TGTGCCATCAGTGGACAGGCCAGCAGCTATGGCTACACCTTC. The chain combines TRBV10-3 with TRBJ1-2; a weak D match, TRBD1 (6 bases). CDR3 size: 14 residues. V was pared by 4 bases and J by 4 bases, with 13 bases between. Germline V lookup: CDR1 ENHRY, CDR2 SYGVKD.